This is a list of T cell receptor beta chains from one sample in a study of PD-L1 blockade in urothelial cancer. Data came from immunoSEQ multiplex PCR; TCRdb stores just in-frame clones and leaves some out. The sample carries about 41,000 clones, more than 75% recorded once. This sample comprised PBMCs, obtained around atezolizumab (anti-PD-L1) treatment. The source is a man aged 65 to 85 with urothelial cancer. The CDR3 runs from the conserved cysteine through the conserved F or W. Each record gives: clone size, CDR3 length, V gene, J gene, D gene, CDR3 protein, CDR3 DNA. A D gene is named only where the DNA matches it firmly. The listing skips clone size in some rows; elsewhere it reads once, few, many or a size class.

once	16	TRBV4-1	TRBJ2-7	-	CASSQGIQGFSYEQYF	TGCGCCAGCAGCCAAGGTATTCAGGGTTTCTCCTACGAGCAGTACTTC
once	14	TRBV27	TRBJ1-1	-	CASRRQAENTEAFF	TGTGCCAGCAGACGACAGGCCGAGAACACTGAAGCTTTCTTT
once	18	TRBV5-1	TRBJ2-2	TRBD2	CASSLDPGTSGNTGELFF	TGCGCCAGCAGCTTGGACCCCGGGACTAGCGGGAACACCGGGGAGCTGTTTTTT
-	16	TRBV5-6	TRBJ2-7	-	CASSSGSTLHLYEQYF	TGTGCCAGCAGCTCTGGGTCGACTTTACACCTCTACGAGCAGTACTTC
once	15	TRBV11-2	TRBJ2-3	TRBD1	CASSSYRGRADTQYF	TGTGCCAGCAGCTCCTACAGGGGGCGCGCAGATACGCAGTATTTT
-	15	TRBV2	TRBJ2-3	-	CASSEDREGSDTQYF	TGTGCCAGCAGTGAGGACAGGGAGGGTTCAGATACGCAGTATTTT
-	13	TRBV12-5	TRBJ2-7	TRBD1	CASGLRGQSEQYF	TGTGCTAGTGGTTTGAGGGGACAGAGCGAGCAGTACTTC
-	13	TRBV18	TRBJ2-7	TRBD2	CASSWGGYYEQYF	TGTGCCAGCTCCTGGGGGGGATACTACGAGCAGTACTTC
-	18	TRBV5-1	TRBJ1-1	TRBD1	CASSLGVRGQALNTEAFF	TGCGCCAGCAGCTTGGGGGTCCGGGGACAGGCCCTGAACACTGAAGCTTTCTTT
-	15	TRBV5-6	TRBJ2-2	-	CASSSDSRNTGELFF	TGTGCCAGCAGCTCGGACAGCCGCAACACCGGGGAGCTGTTTTTT
-	13	TRBV7-3	TRBJ2-3	-	CATTQNAGDTQYF	TGTGCCACCACCCAAAATGCCGGGGATACGCAGTATTTT
-	15	TRBV19	TRBJ1-5	-	CASSIGGGANQPQHF	TGTGCCAGTAGTATTGGTGGGGGGGCGAATCAGCCCCAGCATTTT
few	13	TRBV30	TRBJ1-2	-	CAWSRDRPYGYTF	TGTGCCTGGAGTAGAGACAGGCCGTATGGCTACACCTTC
once	13	TRBV30	TRBJ2-2	-	CAWSAVDTGELFF	TGTGCCTGGAGTGCTGTCGACACCGGGGAGCTGTTTTTT
-	19	TRBV7-9	TRBJ2-1	TRBD1	CASSPHPRTGGRTYNEQFF	TGTGCCAGCAGCCCCCACCCCCGGACAGGGGGTAGGACCTACAATGAGCAGTTCTTC
once	13	TRBV7-9	TRBJ2-7	-	CASSLGQVNEQYF	TGTGCCAGCAGCTTAGGTCAGGTGAACGAGCAGTACTTC
-	15	TRBV10-2	TRBJ1-2	TRBD1	CASSEGTGGAYGYTF	TGCGCCAGCAGTGAAGGGACAGGGGGCGCGTATGGCTACACCTTC
-	12	TRBV29-1	TRBJ2-3	-	CSARGARDTQYF	TGCAGCGCTCGGGGGGCCAGAGATACGCAGTATTTT
-	15	TRBV30	TRBJ2-5	-	CAWSSRGLLQETQYF	TGTGCCTGGAGTTCTAGGGGCCTACTCCAAGAGACCCAGTACTTC
-	15	TRBV11-2	TRBJ2-3	-	CASSFNGGGIDTQYF	TGTGCCAGCAGCTTCAATGGAGGGGGCATAGATACGCAGTATTTT
-	14	TRBV18	TRBJ1-2	-	CASSPREFRYGYTF	TGTGCCAGCTCACCTCGAGAGTTCCGCTATGGCTACACCTTC
-	16	TRBV5-1	TRBJ2-1	TRBD2	CASSQTTGTIHNEQFF	TGCGCCAGCAGCCAAACCACCGGGACTATACACAATGAGCAGTTCTTC
-	15	TRBV6-5	TRBJ1-1	-	CASSYSGEVYTEAFF	TGTGCCAGCAGTTACTCTGGGGAGGTTTACACTGAAGCTTTCTTT
once	16	TRBV19	TRBJ1-1	TRBD1	CASSPDRWGSDTEAFF	TGTGCCAGTAGTCCGGACAGGTGGGGATCTGACACTGAAGCTTTCTTT
-	15	TRBV6-6	TRBJ2-2	TRBD1	CASSPQGEWVGELFF	TGTGCCAGCAGTCCCCAGGGGGAGTGGGTCGGGGAGCTGTTTTTT
-	13	TRBV6-1	TRBJ1-5	TRBD1	CASSEARGTAQHF	TGTGCCAGCAGTGAAGCAAGGGGGACAGCCCAGCATTTT
-	12	TRBV29-1	TRBJ2-7	-	CSVEDRAYEQYF	TGCAGCGTTGAAGACAGGGCCTACGAGCAGTACTTC
-	12	TRBV6-5	TRBJ2-2	TRBD1	CASRRGPGELFF	TGTGCCAGCAGAAGGGGGCCCGGGGAGCTGTTTTTT
-	14	TRBV11-3	TRBJ2-3	-	CASSSGGATDTQYF	TGTGCCAGCAGCTCTGGCGGAGCGACAGATACGCAGTATTTT
-	16	TRBV4-2	TRBJ2-1	TRBD2	CASSQDWSSGRYEQFF	TGTGCCAGCAGCCAAGATTGGTCTAGCGGGCGATATGAGCAGTTCTTC
-	14	TRBV5-8	TRBJ2-3	-	CASSLAGLTDTQYF	TGTGCCAGCAGCTTGGCTGGCCTCACAGATACGCAGTATTTT
-	14	TRBV6-6	TRBJ2-1	TRBD2	CASSQGLAGPEQFF	TGTGCCAGCAGTCAGGGACTAGCGGGCCCTGAGCAGTTCTTC
-	13	TRBV14	TRBJ1-1	-	CASSKVDGTEAFF	TGTGCCAGCAGCAAAGTCGACGGGACTGAAGCTTTCTTT
-	15	TRBV7-8	TRBJ1-1	TRBD1	CASSSDRGQFTEAFF	TGTGCCAGCAGCTCCGACAGGGGGCAGTTCACTGAAGCTTTCTTT
once	15	TRBV7-9	TRBJ2-7	TRBD2	CASSSPGTNRYEQYF	TGTGCCAGCAGCTCACCCGGGACTAACCGCTACGAGCAGTACTTC
-	16	TRBV4-1	TRBJ2-5	TRBD1	CASSQAGTGEGETQYF	TGCGCCAGCAGCCAGGCCGGGACAGGGGAAGGGGAGACCCAGTACTTC
-	13	TRBV30	TRBJ2-6	-	CAWDTSGANVLTF	TGTGCCTGGGACACCTCTGGGGCCAACGTCCTGACTTTC
-	16	TRBV27	TRBJ1-1	-	CASSLTGRGGKPEAFF	TGTGCCAGCAGTTTGACAGGTCGAGGGGGAAAGCCTGAAGCTTTCTTT
-	18	TRBV19	TRBJ1-1	TRBD1	CASSISRQGASLNTEAFF	TGTGCCAGTAGTATCAGCAGACAGGGGGCGAGCCTGAACACTGAAGCTTTCTTT
once	14	TRBV30	TRBJ2-5	TRBD1	CAWRRAGGGETQYF	TGTGCCTGGAGGCGGGCAGGGGGCGGCGAGACCCAGTACTTC
-	11	TRBV30	TRBJ1-2	-	CAWSVQNGYTF	TGTGCCTGGAGTGTGCAGAATGGCTACACCTTC
-	20	TRBV28	TRBJ2-6	TRBD2	CASTPHGAGGSNSGANVLTF	TGTGCCAGCACCCCTCATGGGGCGGGAGGTTCAAACTCTGGGGCCAACGTCCTGACTTTC
-	16	TRBV28	TRBJ2-5	TRBD2	CASNGDRDSGRETQYF	TGTGCCAGCAACGGTGATCGGGATAGCGGGAGAGAGACCCAGTACTTC
-	15	TRBV30	TRBJ1-2	-	CAWIRRDTGSYGYTF	TGTGCCTGGATCCGACGGGACACCGGATCATATGGCTACACCTTC
-	15	TRBV6-1	TRBJ2-7	TRBD1	CASLISGGAGYEQYF	TGTGCCAGCTTGATTTCAGGGGGCGCCGGCTACGAGCAGTACTTC
-	15	TRBV6-1	TRBJ2-7	TRBD2	CASSVGTSGPYEQYF	TGTGCCAGCAGTGTGGGGACTAGCGGACCCTACGAGCAGTACTTC
once	14	TRBV6-6	TRBJ2-5	-	CASRPERVQETQYF	TGTGCCAGCAGACCGGAGCGGGTGCAAGAGACCCAGTACTTC
few	19	TRBV10-3	TRBJ1-5	TRBD1	CAIRTLDRDCPLGNQPQHF	TGTGCCATCAGGACTCTAGACAGGGATTGCCCCCTCGGCAATCAGCCCCAGCATTTT
few	16	TRBV12-2	TRBJ2-7	-	CASRLGGTSGTYEQYF	TGTGCAAGTCGCCTGGGGGGGACTAGCGGCACCTACGAGCAGTACTTC
once	14	TRBV29-1	TRBJ2-5	-	CSVASAARQETQYF	TGCAGCGTTGCCTCGGCGGCCAGACAAGAGACCCAGTACTTC
-	14	TRBV2	TRBJ2-1	-	CASRAGIAYNEQFF	TGTGCCAGCAGGGCGGGTATAGCCTACAATGAGCAGTTCTTC
-	13	TRBV6-5	TRBJ2-3	-	CASSPGEGDTQYF	TGTGCCAGCAGCCCAGGGGAAGGAGATACGCAGTATTTT
-	15	TRBV13	TRBJ2-5	TRBD2	CASSLGSGGQETQYF	TGTGCCAGCAGCTTGGGTAGCGGGGGACAAGAGACCCAGTACTTC
-	15	TRBV10-1	TRBJ2-1	TRBD2	CASSELRELDNEQFF	TGCGCCAGCAGTGAGTTGCGGGAGCTGGACAATGAGCAGTTCTTC
-	13	TRBV7-3	TRBJ1-1	-	CASSMTGNTEAFF	TGTGCCAGCAGCATGACAGGGAACACTGAAGCTTTCTTT
-	15	TRBV7-2	TRBJ2-7	TRBD2	CASSLVLAGSYEQYF	TGTGCCAGCAGCTTAGTGCTAGCGGGCTCCTACGAGCAGTACTTC
-	15	TRBV7-9	TRBJ2-1	TRBD2	CASSPGLAGYNEQFF	TGTGCCAGCAGCCCAGGACTAGCGGGCTACAATGAGCAGTTCTTC
-	14	TRBV7-9	TRBJ1-2	-	CASSSSGTNYGYTF	TGTGCCAGCAGCTCCTCCGGGACAAACTATGGCTACACCTTC